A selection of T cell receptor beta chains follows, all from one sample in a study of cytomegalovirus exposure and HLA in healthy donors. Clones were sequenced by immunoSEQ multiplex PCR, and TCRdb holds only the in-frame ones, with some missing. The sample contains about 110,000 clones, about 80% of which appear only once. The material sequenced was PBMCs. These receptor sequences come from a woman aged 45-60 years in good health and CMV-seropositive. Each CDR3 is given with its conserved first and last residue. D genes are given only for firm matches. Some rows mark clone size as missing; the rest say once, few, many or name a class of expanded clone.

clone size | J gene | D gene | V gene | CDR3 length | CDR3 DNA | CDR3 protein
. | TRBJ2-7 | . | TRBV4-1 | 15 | TGCGCCAGCAGCCAGTCAACCGGGTGGATTTACGAGCAGTATTTC | CASSQSTGWIYEQYF
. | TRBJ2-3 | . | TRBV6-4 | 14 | TGTGCCAGCAGTGACTCGGGCGGCACAGATACGCAGTATTTT | CASSDSGGTDTQYF
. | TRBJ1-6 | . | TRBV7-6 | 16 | TGTGCCAGCAGCTCCAGCGCCGGGGAGTATAATTCACCCCTCCACTTT | CASSSSAGEYNSPLHF
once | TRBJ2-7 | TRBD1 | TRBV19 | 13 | TGTGCCAGTAGAGGGACAGGGTTCGACGAGCAGTACTTC | CASRGTGFDEQYF
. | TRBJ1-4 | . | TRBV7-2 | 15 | TGTGCCAGCAGCGTAAGGGGGGGTTTAAATGAAAAACTGTTTTTT | CASSVRGGLNEKLFF
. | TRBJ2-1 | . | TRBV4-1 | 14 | TGCGCCAGCAGCCCCCGAGCACAGTTCGGTGAGCAGTTCTTC | CASSPRAQFGEQFF
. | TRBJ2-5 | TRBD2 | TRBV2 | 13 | TGTGCCAGCAAGGGAGGGCGGAAAGAGACCCAGTACTTC | CASKGGRKETQYF
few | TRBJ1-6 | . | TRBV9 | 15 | TGTGCCAGCAGCGGTCGGACATCCTATAATTCACCCCTCCACTTT | CASSGRTSYNSPLHF
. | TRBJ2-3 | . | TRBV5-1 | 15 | TGCGCCAGCAGTCGGCTAGGGGGGGGCGGAGATACGCAGTATTTT | CASSRLGGGGDTQYF
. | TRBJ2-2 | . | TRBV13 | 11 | TGTGCCAGCAGCTTTTACGGGGAGCTGTTTTTT | CASSFYGELFF
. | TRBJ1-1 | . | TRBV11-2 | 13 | TGTGCCAGCAGCTTGTCGGGGGGCACTGAAGCTTTCTTT | CASSLSGGTEAFF